What follows are 3 T cell receptor beta chains derived from one specimen sequenced in a study of cytomegalovirus exposure and HLA in healthy donors. 13 Jbeta primers and 60 Vbeta primers were used for the PCR. TCRdb keeps only in-frame clones here, not all; method: immunoSEQ multiplex PCR. The data show 150,000 to 250,000 clones, with 79% seen just once and roughly 1.4% held by the top ten. Sequences were obtained from PBMCs. The source is a girl aged 10 to 17 in good health and CMV-seropositive.

Details on this clone: One junction end disagrees with the germline gene, perhaps due to a read error. The chain joins TRBV9 to TRBJ2-1; 9 bases fit TRBD2. This CDR3 contains 17 residues. Germline CDR1 is SGDLS and CDR2 is YYNGEE. The CDR3 is CVSSEPIAGAGYNEQFF. The CDR3, as DNA: TGTGTCAGCAGCGAACCCATAGCGGGGGCGGGGTACAATGAGCAGTTCTTC.

This clone was observed a single time. CDR3 sequence reads: CASSLEGASYEQYF. Here the CDR3 DNA reads TGTGCCAGCAGCTTAGAGGGAGCCTCCTACGAGCAGTACTTC. The chain links TRBV13 to TRBJ2-7; D perhaps matches TRBD2 (5 bases). Trimming removed 1 base at V and 0 bases at J, with 7 bases between. Germline lookup yields CDR1 PRHDT and CDR2 FYEKMQ (reference sequence). CDR3 size: 14 residues.

This clone was seen more than once but under ten times. This chain connects TRBV10-2 to TRBJ1-5; D ambiguous. The CDR3 has 15 residues. Germline V gene sequence: CDR1 WSHSY, CDR2 SAAADI. Trimming left V 5 bases short and J 2 bases short, with 13 bases between. CDR3 sequence (DNA): TGCGCCAGCAGTCCGGTCGGGGTAGGCAATCAGCCCCAGCATTTT. It encodes CASSPVGVGNQPQHF.